The 4 T cell receptor beta chains given below trace back to one sample, sequenced in a study of T cells after yellow fever vaccination. TCRdb reanalysed the 5' RACE reads using MiXCR and keeps one entry per CDR3 protein. The profile shows hundreds of thousands of distinct CDR3 sequences, 18% of them singletons. The material was PBMCs, obtained before the yellow fever booster vaccination. These receptors were taken from a man aged 18-30 years who received the YFV17D yellow fever vaccine.

This rearrangement joins TRBV5-4 to TRBJ1-1; the D is unclear. The ends were cut back, 5 bases at V and 4 bases at J, with 9 bases in the middle. CDR3 length: 12 amino acids. Germline V gene data show CDR1 as SGHNT and CDR2 as YYREEE (reference sequence). The CDR3 nucleotides read TGTGCCAGCAGGGTGGGATCCACTGAAGCTTTCTTT. This sequence encodes CASRVGSTEAFF.

The V gene is TRBV4-1, the J gene TRBJ2-2; TRBD2 might be the D (7 bases). This CDR3 contains 16 residues. Germline-derived CDR1 and CDR2 are MGHRA and YSYEKL. Trimming cost V 4 bases and J 3 bases, with 15 bases left between them. CDR3 residues: CASSLMAGADTGELFF. CDR3 DNA sequence: TGCGCCAGCAGCCTTATGGCGGGGGCCGACACCGGGGAGCTGTTTTTT.

V usage is TRBV19 and J usage is TRBJ1-1; D uncertain. CDR1 and CDR2 (germline): LNHDA, SQIVND (reference sequence). Trimming took 4 bases from V and 9 from J, leaving 12 bases between them. The CDR3 has 12 amino acids. CDR3 protein: CASSTPAVQAFF. The CDR3, as DNA: TGTGCCAGTAGTACCCCCGCGGTACAAGCTTTCTTT.

This clonotype was picked up a small number of times. V usage is TRBV6-2 or TRBV6-3 and J usage is TRBJ2-2; D might be TRBD1 (5 bases). V lost 0 bases, J lost 0 bases, and 8 bases lay in between. Germline V gene lookup returns CDR1 MNHEY and CDR2 SVGEGT. This CDR3 contains 16 residues. This chain's CDR3 is CASSYSTVANTGELFF. The CDR3 nucleotides are TGTGCCAGCAGTTACTCGACAGTCGCGAACACCGGGGAGCTGTTTTTT.